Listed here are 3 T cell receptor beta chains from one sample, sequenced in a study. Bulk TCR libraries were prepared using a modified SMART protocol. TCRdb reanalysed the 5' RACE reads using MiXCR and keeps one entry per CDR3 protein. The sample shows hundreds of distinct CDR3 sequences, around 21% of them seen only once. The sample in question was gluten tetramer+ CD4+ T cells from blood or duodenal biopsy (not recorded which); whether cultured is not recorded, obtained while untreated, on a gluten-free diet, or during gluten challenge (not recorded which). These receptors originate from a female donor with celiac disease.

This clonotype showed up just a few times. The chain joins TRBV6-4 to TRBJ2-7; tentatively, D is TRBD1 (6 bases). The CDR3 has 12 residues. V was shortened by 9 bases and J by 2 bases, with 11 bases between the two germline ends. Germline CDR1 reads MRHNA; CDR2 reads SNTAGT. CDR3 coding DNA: TGTGCCAGAACAGGACAGACCTACGAGCAGTACTTC. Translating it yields CARTGQTYEQYF.

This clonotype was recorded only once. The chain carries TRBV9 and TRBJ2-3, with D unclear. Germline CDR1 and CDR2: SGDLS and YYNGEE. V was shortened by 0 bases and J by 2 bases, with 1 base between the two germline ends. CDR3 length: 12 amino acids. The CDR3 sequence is CASSVDTDTQYF. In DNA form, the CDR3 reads TGTGCCAGCAGCGTAGACACAGATACGCAGTATTTT.

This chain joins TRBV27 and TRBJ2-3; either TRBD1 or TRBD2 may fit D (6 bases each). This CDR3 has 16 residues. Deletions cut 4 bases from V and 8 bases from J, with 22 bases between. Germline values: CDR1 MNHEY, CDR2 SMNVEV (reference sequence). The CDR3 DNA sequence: TGTGCCAGCAGTTCCCGGGGACCGGGGGCGCACGGTACGCAGTATTTT. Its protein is CASSSRGPGAHGTQYF.